This T cell receptor (beta chain) was sequenced for a study of T cell clonotyping in hematopoietic cell transplantation. Only one count was recorded for this clone. Trimming removed 4 bases at V and 1 base at J, with 11 bases between. This CDR3 is built from 14 residues. Germline V gene sequence: CDR1 MNHNY, CDR2 SVGAGI (reference sequence). Produced via immunoSEQ multiplex PCR; TCRdb's table is partial and in-frame only. The sample lists 65,000 to 75,000 clones; around 94% were seen once. This receptor was identified in a man aged 45-60 years in good health. Some clones in this sample may be carry-over from other donors' samples. The sequenced material came from peripheral blood mononuclear cells. V usage is TRBV6-6 and J usage is TRBJ2-7; D unresolved. The CDR3 is CASSSPSQSYEQYF. CDR3 nucleotides: TGTGCCAGCAGTTCCCCTTCCCAATCCTACGAGCAGTACTTC.